Listed below are T cell receptor beta chains from one sample, sequenced in a study of metastatic and nonmetastatic thyroid tumors. TCRdb ran MiXCR on the PCR reads. This sample has some 28,000 clones, with around 16% found just once. Sequencing was carried out using blood. The receptors were gathered from a female donor with papillary thyroid cancer or a benign thyroid nodule (not recorded which). Some clones in this sample may be carry-over from other donors' samples. CDR3s include the opening cysteine and the closing phenylalanine or tryptophan. The D gene is left open where the match is weak. Only some rows state a clone size, as once, few, many or a class for expanded clones.

cdr3_length: 12
d_call: TRBD2
j_call: TRBJ2-1
v_call: TRBV7-3
clone_size: .
cdr3_aa: CASVLSGGEQFF
cdr3_nt: TGTGCCAGCGTCTTATCGGGAGGGGAGCAGTTCTTC

cdr3_length: 19
d_call: TRBD2
j_call: TRBJ2-2
v_call: TRBV6-6
clone_size: many
cdr3_aa: CASSLRLAGASIISGELFF
cdr3_nt: TGTGCCAGCAGCCTCCGACTAGCGGGGGCCTCTATTATATCCGGGGAGCTGTTTTTT

cdr3_length: 14
d_call: .
j_call: TRBJ2-1
v_call: TRBV6-2/TRBV6-3
clone_size: few
cdr3_aa: CASSTSFAPNEQFF
cdr3_nt: TGTGCCAGCAGTACTAGTTTCGCCCCCAATGAGCAGTTCTTC

cdr3_length: 17
d_call: TRBD1
j_call: TRBJ1-2
v_call: TRBV19
clone_size: .
cdr3_aa: CASSMTGTRSTDYFYTF
cdr3_nt: TGTGCCAGTAGTATGACAGGGACCCGATCGACTGACTATTTCTACACCTTC

cdr3_length: 13
d_call: TRBD2
j_call: TRBJ2-1
v_call: TRBV11-2
clone_size: .
cdr3_aa: CASSSGRYNEQFF
cdr3_nt: TGTGCCAGCAGCTCCGGGAGGTACAATGAGCAGTTCTTC

cdr3_length: 14
d_call: .
j_call: TRBJ1-4
v_call: TRBV20-1
clone_size: many
cdr3_aa: CSPPALPIGEKLFF
cdr3_nt: TGCAGTCCTCCAGCCCTCCCTATTGGTGAAAAACTGTTTTTT

cdr3_length: 14
d_call: TRBD1
j_call: TRBJ1-4
v_call: TRBV2
clone_size: many
cdr3_aa: CASRPGTGREKLFF
cdr3_nt: TGTGCCAGCAGACCAGGGACAGGGAGGGAAAAACTGTTTTTT

cdr3_length: 14
d_call: .
j_call: TRBJ1-5
v_call: TRBV10-2
clone_size: medium-sized
cdr3_aa: CASSESHGDQPQHF
cdr3_nt: TGCGCCAGCAGTGAGTCGCATGGAGATCAGCCCCAGCATTTT

cdr3_length: 15
d_call: .
j_call: TRBJ2-1
v_call: TRBV5-1
clone_size: .
cdr3_aa: CASSSGTRADNEQFF
cdr3_nt: TGCGCCAGCAGCTCGGGGACAAGGGCGGACAATGAGCAGTTCTTC

cdr3_length: 13
d_call: .
j_call: TRBJ1-6
v_call: TRBV18
clone_size: .
cdr3_aa: CASSPGLNSPLYF
cdr3_nt: TGTGCCAGCTCACCAGGGCTTAATTCACCCCTCTACTTT

cdr3_length: 13
d_call: TRBD2
j_call: TRBJ2-7
v_call: TRBV28
clone_size: medium-sized
cdr3_aa: CASSFAGVDEQYF
cdr3_nt: TGTGCCAGCAGTTTTGCGGGAGTAGACGAGCAGTACTTC

cdr3_length: 17
d_call: .
j_call: TRBJ2-6
v_call: TRBV12-3/TRBV12-4
clone_size: medium-sized
cdr3_aa: CASSLRGAFSGANVLTF
cdr3_nt: TGTGCCAGCAGTTTACGGGGGGCGTTCTCTGGGGCCAACGTCCTGACTTTC

cdr3_length: 15
d_call: .
j_call: TRBJ2-7
v_call: TRBV12-3/TRBV12-4
clone_size: .
cdr3_aa: CASSPPGRSSYEQYF
cdr3_nt: TGTGCCAGCAGCCCCCCCGGGAGAAGCTCCTACGAGCAGTACTTC

cdr3_length: 13
d_call: .
j_call: TRBJ2-5
v_call: TRBV20-1
clone_size: many
cdr3_aa: CSVYDPPQETQYF
cdr3_nt: TGCAGTGTTTACGATCCGCCGCAAGAGACCCAGTACTTC

cdr3_length: 15
d_call: .
j_call: TRBJ2-3
v_call: TRBV20-1
clone_size: .
cdr3_aa: CSARDLRLTTDTQYF
cdr3_nt: TGCAGTGCTAGAGATCTGAGACTTACCACAGATACGCAGTATTTT

cdr3_length: 15
d_call: TRBD2
j_call: TRBJ2-5
v_call: TRBV4-1
clone_size: many
cdr3_aa: CASSQEMLAAKTQYF
cdr3_nt: TGCGCCAGCAGCCAAGAAATGCTAGCGGCTAAGACCCAGTACTTC

cdr3_length: 15
d_call: TRBD2
j_call: TRBJ2-2
v_call: TRBV12-3/TRBV12-4
clone_size: many
cdr3_aa: CASNGWLAETGELFF
cdr3_nt: TGTGCCAGCAATGGATGGCTAGCGGAAACCGGGGAGCTGTTTTTT

cdr3_length: 14
d_call: .
j_call: TRBJ2-7
v_call: TRBV18
clone_size: .
cdr3_aa: CASSPTQGSDEQYF
cdr3_nt: TGTGCCAGCTCACCAACCCAGGGATCGGACGAGCAGTACTTC

cdr3_length: 16
d_call: TRBD1
j_call: TRBJ2-2
v_call: TRBV28
clone_size: medium-sized
cdr3_aa: CASRPGQGAYTGELFF
cdr3_nt: TGTGCCAGCCGGCCCGGGCAGGGGGCCTACACCGGGGAGCTGTTTTTT

cdr3_length: 13
d_call: .
j_call: TRBJ1-2
v_call: TRBV12-3/TRBV12-4
clone_size: medium-sized
cdr3_aa: CASSPSLGYGYTF
cdr3_nt: TGTGCCAGCAGTCCTTCTCTAGGATATGGCTACACCTTC

cdr3_length: 14
d_call: .
j_call: TRBJ1-2
v_call: TRBV19
clone_size: many
cdr3_aa: CASSPTGNGDGYTF
cdr3_nt: TGTGCCAGTAGTCCCACGGGAAACGGGGATGGCTACACCTTC

cdr3_length: 15
d_call: .
j_call: TRBJ2-2
v_call: TRBV5-1
clone_size: .
cdr3_aa: CVGSRWTGNTGELFF
cdr3_nt: TGCGTCGGCAGCCGGTGGACTGGGAACACCGGGGAGCTGTTTTTT

cdr3_length: 16
d_call: .
j_call: TRBJ1-3
v_call: TRBV2
clone_size: few
cdr3_aa: CASSASGRMSGNTIYF
cdr3_nt: TGTGCCAGCAGTGCCTCCGGAAGAATGTCTGGAAACACCATATATTTT

cdr3_length: 13
d_call: TRBD1
j_call: TRBJ2-7
v_call: TRBV20-1
clone_size: .
cdr3_aa: CSARRTGTYEQYF
cdr3_nt: TGCAGTGCTCGGAGGACAGGGACTTACGAGCAGTACTTC

cdr3_length: 14
d_call: TRBD1
j_call: TRBJ2-3
v_call: TRBV20-1
clone_size: .
cdr3_aa: CSAPDRGFTDTQYF
cdr3_nt: TGCAGTGCCCCTGACAGGGGCTTCACAGATACGCAGTATTTT

cdr3_length: 14
d_call: TRBD1
j_call: TRBJ1-2
v_call: TRBV6-1
clone_size: medium-sized
cdr3_aa: CATHKVTGTGGYTF
cdr3_nt: TGTGCCACCCATAAGGTCACGGGGACAGGTGGCTACACCTTC

cdr3_length: 16
d_call: .
j_call: TRBJ2-1
v_call: TRBV20-1
clone_size: many
cdr3_aa: CSARDTIVMSYNEQFF
cdr3_nt: TGCAGTGCTAGAGATACAATTGTCATGTCCTACAATGAGCAGTTCTTC

cdr3_length: 17
d_call: TRBD1
j_call: TRBJ1-5
v_call: TRBV12-3/TRBV12-4
clone_size: medium-sized
cdr3_aa: CASSSQGRGLRNQPQHF
cdr3_nt: TGTGCCAGCAGTTCACAGGGGAGGGGGCTTCGCAATCAGCCCCAGCATTTT

cdr3_length: 15
d_call: .
j_call: TRBJ2-6
v_call: TRBV28
clone_size: medium-sized
cdr3_aa: CASGSQNSGANVLTF
cdr3_nt: TGTGCCAGCGGATCACAGAACTCTGGGGCCAACGTCCTGACTTTC

cdr3_length: 15
d_call: TRBD1
j_call: TRBJ2-2
v_call: TRBV5-1
clone_size: .
cdr3_aa: CASSPGTGGTGELFF
cdr3_nt: TGCGCCAGCAGTCCCGGGACAGGGGGAACCGGGGAGCTGTTTTTT

cdr3_length: 16
d_call: TRBD2
j_call: TRBJ2-1
v_call: TRBV11-2
clone_size: many
cdr3_aa: CASSLLAGVPYNEQFF
cdr3_nt: TGTGCCAGCAGCTTACTAGCGGGAGTACCCTACAATGAGCAGTTCTTC

cdr3_length: 15
d_call: .
j_call: TRBJ2-2
v_call: TRBV5-1
clone_size: many
cdr3_aa: CASSQSLQGSGELFF
cdr3_nt: TGCGCCAGCAGCCAGAGCTTACAGGGATCCGGGGAGCTGTTTTTT

cdr3_length: 14
d_call: .
j_call: TRBJ2-1
v_call: TRBV5-1
clone_size: many
cdr3_aa: CASSLAPPANEQFF
cdr3_nt: TGCGCCAGCAGCTTGGCACCCCCGGCCAATGAGCAGTTCTTC

cdr3_length: 15
d_call: .
j_call: TRBJ2-7
v_call: TRBV6-2/TRBV6-3
clone_size: medium-sized
cdr3_aa: CASRPVGAAIYEQYF
cdr3_nt: TGTGCCAGCAGACCGGTAGGGGCCGCTATCTACGAGCAGTACTTC

cdr3_length: 13
d_call: .
j_call: TRBJ1-2
v_call: TRBV10-3
clone_size: .
cdr3_aa: CAISEDCADGFTF
cdr3_nt: TGTGCCATCAGTGAAGACTGTGCGGATGGCTTCACCTTC

cdr3_length: 16
d_call: .
j_call: TRBJ2-7
v_call: TRBV12-3/TRBV12-4
clone_size: few
cdr3_aa: CASSHIELANSYEQYF
cdr3_nt: TGTGCCAGCAGTCACATCGAATTAGCGAATTCCTACGAGCAGTACTTC

cdr3_length: 13
d_call: .
j_call: TRBJ1-2
v_call: TRBV6-1
clone_size: many
cdr3_aa: CASSPGPNYGYTF
cdr3_nt: TGTGCCAGCAGCCCGGGGCCTAACTATGGCTACACCTTC

cdr3_length: 15
d_call: TRBD1
j_call: TRBJ1-4
v_call: TRBV28
clone_size: few
cdr3_aa: CANSSPTGADEKLFF
cdr3_nt: TGTGCCAACAGTTCGCCGACAGGGGCTGATGAAAAACTGTTTTTT

cdr3_length: 14
d_call: .
j_call: TRBJ2-1
v_call: TRBV20-1
clone_size: .
cdr3_aa: CSASLSVSYNEQFF
cdr3_nt: TGCAGTGCTAGTTTGTCGGTGTCCTACAATGAGCAGTTCTTC

cdr3_length: 14
d_call: .
j_call: TRBJ1-1
v_call: TRBV11-3
clone_size: few
cdr3_aa: CASSLRTMNTEAFF
cdr3_nt: TGTGCCAGCAGCTTAAGAACGATGAACACTGAAGCTTTCTTT

cdr3_length: 12
d_call: .
j_call: TRBJ2-7
v_call: TRBV9
clone_size: .
cdr3_aa: CASSPDNYEQYF
cdr3_nt: TGTGCCAGCAGCCCCGACAACTACGAGCAGTACTTC

cdr3_length: 13
d_call: .
j_call: TRBJ1-1
v_call: TRBV6-1
clone_size: medium-sized
cdr3_aa: CASSRASNTEAFF
cdr3_nt: TGTGCCAGCAGTCGGGCCTCGAACACTGAAGCTTTCTTT

cdr3_length: 14
d_call: TRBD1
j_call: TRBJ1-1
v_call: TRBV7-8
clone_size: .
cdr3_aa: CASSPRTGVFEAFF
cdr3_nt: TGTGCCAGTAGCCCCCGGACAGGGGTTTTTGAAGCTTTCTTT

cdr3_length: 15
d_call: .
j_call: TRBJ2-1
v_call: TRBV5-5
clone_size: many
cdr3_aa: CASSSEAPSYNEQFF
cdr3_nt: TGTGCCAGCAGCTCCGAAGCGCCCTCCTACAATGAGCAGTTCTTC

cdr3_length: 14
d_call: TRBD1
j_call: TRBJ2-3
v_call: TRBV6-1
clone_size: .
cdr3_aa: CATSDRVGTDTQYF
cdr3_nt: TGTGCCACCTCGGACAGGGTAGGCACAGATACGCAGTATTTT

cdr3_length: 13
d_call: .
j_call: TRBJ1-1
v_call: TRBV6-1
clone_size: medium-sized
cdr3_aa: CASSEAGSAWAFF
cdr3_nt: TGTGCCAGCAGTGAAGCAGGGTCGGCCTGGGCTTTCTTT

cdr3_length: 14
d_call: .
j_call: TRBJ2-7
v_call: TRBV6-6
clone_size: .
cdr3_aa: CASSYSVTTYEQYF
cdr3_nt: TGTGCCAGCAGTTACTCTGTCACCACCTACGAGCAGTACTTC

cdr3_length: 17
d_call: TRBD2
j_call: TRBJ2-2
v_call: TRBV19
clone_size: many
cdr3_aa: CASSRTSGPSGTGELFF
cdr3_nt: TGTGCCAGTAGTAGGACTAGCGGCCCCTCGGGCACCGGGGAGCTGTTTTTT